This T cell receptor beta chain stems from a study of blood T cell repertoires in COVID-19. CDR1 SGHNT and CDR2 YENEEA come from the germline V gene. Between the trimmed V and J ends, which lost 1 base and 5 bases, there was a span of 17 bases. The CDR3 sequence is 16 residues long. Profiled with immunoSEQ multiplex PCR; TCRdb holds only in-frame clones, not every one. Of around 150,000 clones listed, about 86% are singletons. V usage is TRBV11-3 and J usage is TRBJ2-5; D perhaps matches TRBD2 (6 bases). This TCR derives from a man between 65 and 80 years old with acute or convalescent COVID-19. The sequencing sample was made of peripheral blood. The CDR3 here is CASSLGGVGRAETQYF. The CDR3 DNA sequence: TGTGCCAGCAGCTTAGGAGGGGTCGGGAGAGCCGAGACCCAGTACTTC.